The present T cell receptor beta chain was sequenced within a study of blood T cell repertoires in COVID-19 (dated by TCRdb to 2018 to 2021). Some background on the complete study: The collaborator samples originated in the United States, Italy and Spain and spanned the acute and convalescent phases of COVID-19. Subjects who had been exposed to COVID-19, were actively infected with it, or had recovered from it provided the deeply sampled blood TCRbeta repertoires that made up the dataset. The material from the prospective study consisted of cDNA or gDNA derived from T cells, B-cell-depleted T cells, or PBMCs. Nearly every sample came with metadata listing a de-identified subject ID, COVID-19 status, age in years and sex. Where available, HLA class I and class II types were taken from metadata supplied by the sample provider and were not determined by assay-based typing. The repertoires were released in a freely available public database meant as a resource for research on the immune response to SARS-CoV-2. Samples came from the ongoing ImmuneRACE study (first 160 participants) plus 1,254 subjects from 6 global collaborators.

From V the trimming removes 5 bases and from J it removes 1 base, while the gene matches leave 3 bases of the junction unaccounted for. From its cysteine to its phenylalanine, the CDR3 spans 15 amino acids. Only CDR3 DNA remains: 45 bases, in frame from the first base. The germline V gene (reference sequence) gives CDR1 as SEHNR and CDR2 as FQNEAQ. This clone was detected once. Its antigen is not yet known. No qualities accompany the bases; no much larger clone lies one base away. What the work shows at the level of the full study, not this receptor alone: How much clinical and demographic metadata was included differed by source and by participant, and the metadata was provided uncurated.

The immunoSEQ Assay, a bias-controlled multiplex PCR, was used to amplify TCRbeta CDR3 regions from genomic DNA. The authors' pipeline ran thus. Nucleated cell counts per sample were estimated from amplification of reference gene primers within the assay. To quantify the absolute abundance of each unique TCRbeta CDR3 rearrangement, sequence reads were collapsed and filtered. For each sample, productive Simpson clonality was calculated as the square root of Simpson's diversity index across productive rearrangements. As stored in TCRdb, this immuneACCESS dataset retains in-frame rearrangements with V and J assigned. A fraction of the clones does not appear; measured against another copy, unresolved V genes explain less than half of the discrepancy, and the remainder lacks a known reason. D and trimming were read from the DNA, whereas the V and J calls and clone size are those reported in that table. The sample records about 55,000 clones, about nine tenths of which are singletons. Roughly 6.2% of the sample rests with the top ten.

Each collaborating institution followed its own protocols to collect whole blood in K2EDTA tubes. Collaborator samples were shipped for TCRbeta analysis as frozen whole blood, isolated PBMCs, or DNA extracted from either sample type. The sequenced material came from peripheral blood. The source is a man in his forties or fifties with acute or convalescent COVID-19. The chain joins TRBV7-9 to TRBJ2-3, with 10 bases in between that match TRBD2. This receptor has the CDR3 CASSKGTSGTDTQYF. The DNA reads as follows: TGTGCCAGCAGCAAAGGGACTAGCGGCACAGATACGCAGTATTTT.